The clone carrying this T cell receptor beta chain was found many times. TCRdb re-derived calls from the RT-PCR reads in MiXCR, one entry per CDR3 protein. This table holds 160,000 or so distinct CDR3 sequences, 24% found once. This specimen belongs to a study of patients and donors after allogeneic stem cell transplantation. This clonotype was sampled from a human donor who was either an allogeneic HSCT recipient or a stem cell or donor lymphocyte infusion donor (not recorded which). It is not recorded whose cells these are; they may come from a transplant donor. Sequencing input: blood, either unsorted or a sorted T cell fraction (not recorded which).

The chain's CDR3 is CSAIVGGDSYNEQFF. CDR3 DNA sequence: TGCAGTGCTATCGTCGGGGGGGACTCCTACAATGAGCAGTTCTTC. V usage is TRBV20-1 and J usage is TRBJ2-1; 8 bases are a match to TRBD2. The CDR3 is 15 amino acids. Germline trimming cut 4 bases from V and 0 bases from J; bases unmatched to any gene: 5. The germline gives CDR1 DFQATT, CDR2 SNEGSKA (reference sequence).